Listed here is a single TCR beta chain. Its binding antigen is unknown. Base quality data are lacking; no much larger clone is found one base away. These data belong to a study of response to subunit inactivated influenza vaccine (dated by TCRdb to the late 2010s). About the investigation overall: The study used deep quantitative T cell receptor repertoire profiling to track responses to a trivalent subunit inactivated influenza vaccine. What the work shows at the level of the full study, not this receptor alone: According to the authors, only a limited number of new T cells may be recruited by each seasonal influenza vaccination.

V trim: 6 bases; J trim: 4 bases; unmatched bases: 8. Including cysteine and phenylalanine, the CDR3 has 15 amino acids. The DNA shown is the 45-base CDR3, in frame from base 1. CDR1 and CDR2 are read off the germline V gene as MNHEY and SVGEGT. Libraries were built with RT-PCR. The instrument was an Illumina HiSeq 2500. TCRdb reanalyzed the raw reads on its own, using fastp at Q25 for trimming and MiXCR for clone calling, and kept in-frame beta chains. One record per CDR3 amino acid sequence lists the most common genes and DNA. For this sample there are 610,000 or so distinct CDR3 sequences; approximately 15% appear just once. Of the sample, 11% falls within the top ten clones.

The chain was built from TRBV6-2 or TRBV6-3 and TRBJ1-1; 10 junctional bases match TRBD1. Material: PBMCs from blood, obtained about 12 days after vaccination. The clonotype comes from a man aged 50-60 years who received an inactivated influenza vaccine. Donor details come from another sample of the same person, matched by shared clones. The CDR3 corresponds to CASSRQGARGTEAFF. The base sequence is TGTGCCAGCAGCCGACAGGGGGCACGTGGCACTGAAGCTTTCTTT.